This TCR beta chain is from a study of response to subunit inactivated influenza vaccine. Broader study findings: Authors proposed each seasonal influenza vaccination draws in few new T cells.

TCRdb recomputed calls from the RT-PCR reads with MiXCR, one row per CDR3 protein. The table records 710,000 or so distinct CDR3 sequences, more than 15% of them present only once. In germline, CDR1 is LNHNV, CDR2 YYDKDF (reference sequence). The CDR3 runs to 11 residues. V gave up 5 bases and J gave up 5 bases, with 6 bases separating them. On this clonotype itself: Antigen: not known.

The sample in question was PBMCs from blood, obtained roughly 13 days after vaccination. This clonotype was sampled from a man aged 45-60 years who received an inactivated influenza vaccine. The rearrangement joins TRBV15 to TRBJ2-5; D is ambiguous. This chain's CDR3 is CATSVGETQYF. In nucleotides, the CDR3 is TGTGCCACCAGCGTAGGGGAGACCCAGTACTTC.